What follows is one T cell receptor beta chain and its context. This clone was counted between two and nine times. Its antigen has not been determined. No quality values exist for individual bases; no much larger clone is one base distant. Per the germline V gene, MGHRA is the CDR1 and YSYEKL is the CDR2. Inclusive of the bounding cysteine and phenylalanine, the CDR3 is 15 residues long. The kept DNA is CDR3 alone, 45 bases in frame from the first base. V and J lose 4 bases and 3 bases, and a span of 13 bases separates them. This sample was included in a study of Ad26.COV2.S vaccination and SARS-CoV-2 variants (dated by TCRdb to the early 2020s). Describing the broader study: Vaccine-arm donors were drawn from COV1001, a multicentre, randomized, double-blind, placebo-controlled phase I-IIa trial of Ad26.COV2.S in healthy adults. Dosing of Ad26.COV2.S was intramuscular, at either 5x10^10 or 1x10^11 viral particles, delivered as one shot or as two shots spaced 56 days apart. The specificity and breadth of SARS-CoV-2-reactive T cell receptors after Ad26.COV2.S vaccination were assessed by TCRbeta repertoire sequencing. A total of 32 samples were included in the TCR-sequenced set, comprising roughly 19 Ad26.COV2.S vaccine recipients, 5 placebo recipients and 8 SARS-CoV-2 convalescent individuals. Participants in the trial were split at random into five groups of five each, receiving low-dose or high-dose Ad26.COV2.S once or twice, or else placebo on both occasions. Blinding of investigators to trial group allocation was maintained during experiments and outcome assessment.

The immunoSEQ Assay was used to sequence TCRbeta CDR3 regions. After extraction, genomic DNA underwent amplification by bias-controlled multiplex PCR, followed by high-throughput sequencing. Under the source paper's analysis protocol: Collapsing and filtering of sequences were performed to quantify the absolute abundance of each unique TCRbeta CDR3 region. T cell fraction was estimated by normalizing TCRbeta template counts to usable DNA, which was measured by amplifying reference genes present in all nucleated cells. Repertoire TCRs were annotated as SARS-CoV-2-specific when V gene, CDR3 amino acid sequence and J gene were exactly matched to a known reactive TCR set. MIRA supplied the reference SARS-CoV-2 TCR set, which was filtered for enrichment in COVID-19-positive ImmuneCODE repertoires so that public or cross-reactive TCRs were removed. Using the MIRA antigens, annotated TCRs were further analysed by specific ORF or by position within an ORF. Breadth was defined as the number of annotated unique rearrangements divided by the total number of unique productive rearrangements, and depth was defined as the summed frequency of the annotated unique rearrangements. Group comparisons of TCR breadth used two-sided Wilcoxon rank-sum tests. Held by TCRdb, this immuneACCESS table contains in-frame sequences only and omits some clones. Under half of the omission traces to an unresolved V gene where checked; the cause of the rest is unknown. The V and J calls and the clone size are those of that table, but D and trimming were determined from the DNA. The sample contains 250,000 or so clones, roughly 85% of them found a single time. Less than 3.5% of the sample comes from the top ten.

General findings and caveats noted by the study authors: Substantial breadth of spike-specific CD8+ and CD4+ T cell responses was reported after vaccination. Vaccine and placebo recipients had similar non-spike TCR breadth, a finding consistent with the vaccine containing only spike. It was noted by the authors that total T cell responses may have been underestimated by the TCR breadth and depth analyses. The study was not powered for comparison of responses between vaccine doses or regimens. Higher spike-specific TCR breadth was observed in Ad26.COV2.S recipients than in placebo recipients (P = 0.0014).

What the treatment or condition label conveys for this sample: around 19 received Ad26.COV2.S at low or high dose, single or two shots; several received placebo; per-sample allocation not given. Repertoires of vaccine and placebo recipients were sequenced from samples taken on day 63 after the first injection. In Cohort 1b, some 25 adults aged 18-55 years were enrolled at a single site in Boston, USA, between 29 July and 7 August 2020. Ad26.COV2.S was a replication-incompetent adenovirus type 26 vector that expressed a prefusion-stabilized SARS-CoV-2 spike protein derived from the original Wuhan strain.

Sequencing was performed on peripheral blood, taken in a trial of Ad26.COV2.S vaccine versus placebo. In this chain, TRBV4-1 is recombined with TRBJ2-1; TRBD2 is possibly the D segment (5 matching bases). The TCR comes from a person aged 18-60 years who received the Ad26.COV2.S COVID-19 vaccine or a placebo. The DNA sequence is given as TGCGCCAGCAGCCGATCCCTCCGGGACTACAATGAGCAGTTCTTC. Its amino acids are CASSRSLRDYNEQFF.